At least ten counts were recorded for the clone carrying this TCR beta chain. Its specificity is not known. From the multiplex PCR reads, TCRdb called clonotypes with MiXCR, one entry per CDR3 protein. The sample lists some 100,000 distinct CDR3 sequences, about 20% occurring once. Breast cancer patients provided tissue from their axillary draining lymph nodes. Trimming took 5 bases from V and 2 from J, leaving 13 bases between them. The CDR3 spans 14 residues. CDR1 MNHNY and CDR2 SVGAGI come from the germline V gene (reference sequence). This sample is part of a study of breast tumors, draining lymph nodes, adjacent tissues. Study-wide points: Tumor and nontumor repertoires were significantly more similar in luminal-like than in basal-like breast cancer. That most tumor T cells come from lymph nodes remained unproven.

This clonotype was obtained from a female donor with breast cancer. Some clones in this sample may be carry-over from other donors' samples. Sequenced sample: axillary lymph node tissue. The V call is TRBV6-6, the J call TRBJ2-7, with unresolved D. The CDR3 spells CASSKPQGTYEQYF. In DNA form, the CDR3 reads TGTGCCAGCAGTAAACCTCAAGGGACCTACGAGCAGTACTTC.